This TCR beta chain was obtained from a study of T cells in Graves' hyperthyroidism and ophthalmopathy. Regarding the study as a whole: A model of 13 V-J pairs discriminated ophthalmopathy from stable hyperthyroidism. Most clonotypes expanded in thyroid above 0.001 were likewise present in blood.

The TCR beta CDR3 regions underwent amplification using RNA transcripts as the source. A first-round RT-PCR of the TCR CDR3 used the HTBI primer set. TCRdb used MiXCR to reprocess the multiplex PCR reads, holding one entry per CDR3 protein. The sample has a few hundred thousand distinct CDR3 sequences, approximately 14% seen once; the top ten hold roughly a quarter. About this clonotype itself: What it binds is unknown.

Diagnostic assessment was based on clinical symptoms, serum thyroxine and TRAb, thyroid ultrasound and orbital computed tomography. Sampled blood dates from first hyperthyroidism diagnosis, and it precedes any ophthalmopathy symptoms. CDR3 length equals 12 residues. This chain connects TRBV3-2 to TRBJ1-1. TRBV3-2 counts as a pseudogene. The TCR comes from a woman aged 18-29 years with Graves' hyperthyroidism that later progressed to Graves' ophthalmopathy. Sequencing used blood. The CDR3 bases are TGTGCCAGCAGCCGCTCCTGCCCTGAAGCTTTCTTT. Protein sequence: CASSRSCPEAFF.